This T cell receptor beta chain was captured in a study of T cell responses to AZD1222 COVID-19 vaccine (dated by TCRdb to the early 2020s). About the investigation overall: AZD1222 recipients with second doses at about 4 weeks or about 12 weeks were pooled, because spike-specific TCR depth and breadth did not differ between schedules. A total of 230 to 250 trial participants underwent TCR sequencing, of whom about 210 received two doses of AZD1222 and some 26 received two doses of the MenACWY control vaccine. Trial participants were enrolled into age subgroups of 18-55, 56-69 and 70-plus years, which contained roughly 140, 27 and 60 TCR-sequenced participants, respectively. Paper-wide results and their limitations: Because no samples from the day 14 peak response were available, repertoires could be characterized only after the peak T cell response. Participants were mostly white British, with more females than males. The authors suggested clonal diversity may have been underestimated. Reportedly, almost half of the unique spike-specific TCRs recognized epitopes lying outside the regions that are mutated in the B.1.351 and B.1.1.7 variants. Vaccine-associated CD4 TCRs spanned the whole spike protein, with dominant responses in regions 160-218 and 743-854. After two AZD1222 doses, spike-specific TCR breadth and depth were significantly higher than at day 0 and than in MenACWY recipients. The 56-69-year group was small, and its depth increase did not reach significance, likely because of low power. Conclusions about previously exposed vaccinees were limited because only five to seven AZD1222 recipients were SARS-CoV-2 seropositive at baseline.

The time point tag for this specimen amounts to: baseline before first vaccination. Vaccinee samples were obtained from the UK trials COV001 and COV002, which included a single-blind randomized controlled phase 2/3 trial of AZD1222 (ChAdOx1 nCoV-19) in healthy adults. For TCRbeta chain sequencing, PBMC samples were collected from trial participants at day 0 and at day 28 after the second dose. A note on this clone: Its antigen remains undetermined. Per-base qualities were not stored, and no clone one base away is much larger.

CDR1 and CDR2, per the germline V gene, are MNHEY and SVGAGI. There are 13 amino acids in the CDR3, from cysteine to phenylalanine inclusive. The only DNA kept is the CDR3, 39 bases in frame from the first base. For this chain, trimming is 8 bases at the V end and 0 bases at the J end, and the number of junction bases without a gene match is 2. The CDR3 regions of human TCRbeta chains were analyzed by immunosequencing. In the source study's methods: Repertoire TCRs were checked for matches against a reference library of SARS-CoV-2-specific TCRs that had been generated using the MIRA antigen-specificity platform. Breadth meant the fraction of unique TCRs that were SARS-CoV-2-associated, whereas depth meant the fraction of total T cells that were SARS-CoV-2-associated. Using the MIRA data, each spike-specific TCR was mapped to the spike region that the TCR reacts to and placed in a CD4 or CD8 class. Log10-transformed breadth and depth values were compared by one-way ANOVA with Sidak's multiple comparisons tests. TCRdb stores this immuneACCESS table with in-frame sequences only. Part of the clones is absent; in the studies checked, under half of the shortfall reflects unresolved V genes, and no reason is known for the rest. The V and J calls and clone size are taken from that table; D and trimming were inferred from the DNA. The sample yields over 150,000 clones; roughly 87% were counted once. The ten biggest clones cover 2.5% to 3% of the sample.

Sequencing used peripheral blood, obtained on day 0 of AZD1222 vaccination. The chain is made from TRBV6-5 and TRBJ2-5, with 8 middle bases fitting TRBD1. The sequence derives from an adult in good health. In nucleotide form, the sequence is TGTGCCAGCGACAGGGGTCACCAAGAGACCCAGTACTTC. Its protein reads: CASDRGHQETQYF.